Shown below are 10 T cell receptor beta chains from a single sample sequenced in a study of cytomegalovirus exposure and HLA in healthy donors. In the PCR, 60 Vbeta and 13 Jbeta primers were used. Here immunoSEQ multiplex PCR was the method, and the copy in TCRdb shows in-frame clones only, minus some. The table has roughly 110,000 clones, over 75% seen once. The material sequenced was PBMCs. The receptors derive from a man between 60 and 75 years old in good health and CMV-seronegative.

The genes are TRBV30 and TRBJ2-2; D may be TRBD1 (5 bases). Germline-derived CDR1 and CDR2 are GTSNPN and SVGIG (reference sequence). Trimming pared 8 bases from V and 7 bases from J, leaving 14 bases between. CDR3 length: 12 amino acids. The CDR3 nucleotides read TGTGCCGGGCGGTGGGGCGGCGGGGAGCTGTTTTTT. Protein: CAGRWGGGELFF.

This clone has only one observation. The chain employs TRBV7-6 and TRBJ2-3; D is undetermined. Between the trimmed V and J ends, which lost 2 bases and 5 bases, there was a span of 14 bases. The CDR3 length is 15 residues. Germline V gives CDR1 SGHVS, CDR2 FNYEAQ. The DNA for the CDR3 is TGTGCCAGCAGCTTATCCCCATTAGCCCGAGATACGCAGTATTTT. Amino acid sequence: CASSLSPLARDTQYF.

The chain employs TRBV7-2 and TRBJ2-4, with D hard to call. The germline V gene has CDR1 SGHTA and CDR2 FQGNSA. This CDR3 region has 12 residues. The germline V and J ends were trimmed by 5 bases and 8 bases, with 10 bases remaining between them. The CDR3 loop is CASSPQVDIQYF. The CDR3 DNA is TGTGCCAGCAGCCCCCAGGTGGACATTCAGTACTTC. Full variable domain (missing parts from reference TRBV7-2 and TRBJ2-4): GAGVSQSPSNKVTEKGKDVELRCDPISGHTALYWYRQSLGQGLEFLIYFQGNSAPDKSGLPSDRFSAERTGGSVSTLTIQRTQQEDSAVYLCASSPQVDIQYFGAGTRLSVL.

The V gene is TRBV11-2, the J gene TRBJ2-2, with a weak D call TRBD1 (6 bases). Germline CDR1 reads SGHAT; CDR2 reads FQNNGV. Trimming took off 5 bases at V and 8 bases at J, with 15 bases between the two ends. The CDR3 runs to 14 residues. CDR3 loop: CASSPRQVRGELFF. CDR3 bases: TGTGCCAGCAGCCCCCGACAGGTCAGAGGGGAGCTGTTTTTT.

This chain connects TRBV10-3 to TRBJ1-6; 7 bases line up with TRBD1. V lost 6 bases, J lost 0 bases, and 11 bases stayed unmatched. Germline CDR1 is ENHRY and CDR2 is SYGVKD. The CDR3 loop spans 18 amino acids. The CDR3 spells CAISLDRPSSSYNSPLHF. CDR3 nucleotides: TGTGCCATCAGCTTGGACAGGCCCTCGAGCTCCTATAATTCACCCCTCCACTTT.

The rearrangement links TRBV6-1 to TRBJ2-5; D might be TRBD1 (5 bases). The CDR3 is made up of 14 amino acids. Germline-derived CDR1 and CDR2 are MNHNS and SASEGT. Trimming cost V 3 bases and J 8 bases, with 16 bases left between them. The CDR3 DNA sequence: TGTGCCAGCAGTGACCAGGGTCCGGCGTACACCCAGTACTTC. Translated: CASSDQGPAYTQYF.

This chain uses TRBV5-4 with TRBJ1-1; no clear D gene. The length of the CDR3 is 13 residues. Germline-derived CDR1 and CDR2 are SGHNT and YYREEE (reference sequence). Trimming stripped 4 bases from V and 11 bases from J, with 18 bases between. CDR3 residues: CASSPWAGTEAFF. The CDR3 DNA reads as TGTGCCAGCAGCCCCTGGGCAGGAACCGAGGCTTTCTTT. Variable domain in full (rest from reference TRBV5-4 and TRBJ1-1): ETGVTQSPTHLIKTRGQQVTLRCSSQSGHNTVSWYQQALGQGPQFIFQYYREEENGRGNFPPRFSGLQFPNYSSELNVNALELDDSALYLCASSPWAGTEAFFGQGTRLTVV.

The chain carries TRBV5-8 and TRBJ2-1, with D possibly matching TRBD1 (5 bases). V lost 5 bases, J lost 2 bases, and 14 bases lay in between. This CDR3 is built from 15 residues. Germline assignment: CDR1 SGHTS and CDR2 YDEGEE. In DNA form, the CDR3 reads TGTGCCAGCAGAATGGCAGGGAAGGCCTACAATGAGCAGTTCTTC. It codes for CASRMAGKAYNEQFF.

The chain combines TRBV5-4 with TRBJ1-5, with no clear D. The V gene's germline CDR1 is SGHNT and CDR2 YYREEE (reference sequence). CDR3 size: 16 residues. Trimming pared 5 bases from V and 0 bases from J, leaving 15 bases between. The CDR3 is CASSLTTRFSNQPQHF. As DNA, the CDR3 is TGTGCCAGCAGTCTGACGACGAGGTTTAGCAATCAGCCCCAGCATTTT.

The chain couples TRBV5-1 to TRBJ1-1; possibly TRBD1 for D (6 bases). CDR3 size: 18 residues. The V and J ends lost 4 bases and 5 bases respectively, with 27 bases between them. CDR1 is SGHRS and CDR2 is YFSETQ in the germline V gene. The CDR3 sequence: CASSPRQGLRQGKTEAFF. The CDR3 coding sequence is TGCGCCAGCAGCCCGAGGCAGGGGCTACGGCAGGGGAAGACTGAAGCTTTCTTT.